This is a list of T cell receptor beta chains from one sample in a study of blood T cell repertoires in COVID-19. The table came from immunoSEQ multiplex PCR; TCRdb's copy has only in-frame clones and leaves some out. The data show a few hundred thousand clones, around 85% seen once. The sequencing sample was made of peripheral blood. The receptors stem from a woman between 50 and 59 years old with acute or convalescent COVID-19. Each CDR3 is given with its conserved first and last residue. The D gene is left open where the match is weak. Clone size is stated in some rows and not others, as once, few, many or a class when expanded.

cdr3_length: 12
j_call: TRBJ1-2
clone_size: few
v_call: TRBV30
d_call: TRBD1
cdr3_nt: TGTGCCTGGAGTGTACAGGGGTATGGCTACACCTTC
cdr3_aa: CAWSVQGYGYTF

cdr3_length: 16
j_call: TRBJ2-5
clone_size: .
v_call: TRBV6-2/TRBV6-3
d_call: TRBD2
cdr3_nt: TGTGCCAGCAGTTCCACCACGACTAGCGGGGCCGGGGCCCAGTACTTC
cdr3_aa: CASSSTTTSGAGAQYF

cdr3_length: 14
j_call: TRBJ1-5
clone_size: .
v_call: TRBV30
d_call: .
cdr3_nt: TGTGCCTGGAGTGATTCGATAGCAAATCAGCCCCAGCATTTT
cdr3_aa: CAWSDSIANQPQHF

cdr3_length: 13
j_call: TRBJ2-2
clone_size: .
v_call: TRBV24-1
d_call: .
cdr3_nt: TGTGCCGCCGCACAGGAAAACACCGGGGAGCTGTTTTTT
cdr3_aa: CAAAQENTGELFF

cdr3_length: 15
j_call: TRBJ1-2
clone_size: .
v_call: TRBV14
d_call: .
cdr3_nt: TGTGCCAGCAGCCAAGAAATCAGGGAAGTTTTTGGCTACACCTTC
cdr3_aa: CASSQEIREVFGYTF

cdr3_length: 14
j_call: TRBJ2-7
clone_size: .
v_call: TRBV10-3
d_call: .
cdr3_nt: TGTGCCATCAATCCGGACTACCTCCCCTACGAGCAGTACTTC
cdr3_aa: CAINPDYLPYEQYF

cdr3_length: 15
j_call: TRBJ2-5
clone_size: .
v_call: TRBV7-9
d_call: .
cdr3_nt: TGTGCCAGCAGCCCCTCCGGACTCCCTCAAGAGACCCAGTACTTC
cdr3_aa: CASSPSGLPQETQYF

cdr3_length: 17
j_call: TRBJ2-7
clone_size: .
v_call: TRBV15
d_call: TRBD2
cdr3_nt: TGTGCCACCAGCAGAGATGGGGTAGCGGGGGACTCCTACGAGCAGTACTTC
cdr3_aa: CATSRDGVAGDSYEQYF

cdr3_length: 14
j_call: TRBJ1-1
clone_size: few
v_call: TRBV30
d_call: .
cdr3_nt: TGTGCCTGGAGGCCCCGGGGGGCGAACACTGAAGCTTTCTTT
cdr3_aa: CAWRPRGANTEAFF

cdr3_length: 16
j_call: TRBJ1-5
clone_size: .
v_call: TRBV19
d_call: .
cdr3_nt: TGTGCCAGTAGTATAGAGTCAGCGGGGTGGGGTCAGCCCCAGCATTTT
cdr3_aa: CASSIESAGWGQPQHF

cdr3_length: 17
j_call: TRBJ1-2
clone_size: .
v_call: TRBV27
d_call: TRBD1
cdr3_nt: TGTGCCAGCAGTTTAAATCCCGTACAGGGGGCAAACTATGGCTACACCTTC
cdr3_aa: CASSLNPVQGANYGYTF

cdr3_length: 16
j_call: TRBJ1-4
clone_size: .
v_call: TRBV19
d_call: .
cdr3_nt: TGTGCCAGTAGTATCTTACTAGCGGTCCCAAATGAAAAACTGTTTTTT
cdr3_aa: CASSILLAVPNEKLFF

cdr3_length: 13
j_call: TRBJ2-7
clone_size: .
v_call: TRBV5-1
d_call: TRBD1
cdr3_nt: TGCGCCAGCAGCACGGGACAGGGCTACGAGCAGTACTTC
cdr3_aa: CASSTGQGYEQYF

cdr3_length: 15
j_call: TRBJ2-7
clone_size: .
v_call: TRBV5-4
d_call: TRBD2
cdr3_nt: TGTGCCAGCAGCTTGGTGGCGGGAGGGCGAGGCGAGCAGTACTTC
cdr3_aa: CASSLVAGGRGEQYF

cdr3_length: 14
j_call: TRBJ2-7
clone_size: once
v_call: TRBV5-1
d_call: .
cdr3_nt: TGCGCCAGCAGCTTGGTTTCGGGAAACTACGAGCAGTACTTC
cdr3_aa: CASSLVSGNYEQYF

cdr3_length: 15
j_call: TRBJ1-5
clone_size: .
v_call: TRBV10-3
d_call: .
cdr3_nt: TGTGCCATCAGTCCAGAAGGGGGGGGCAATCAGCCCCAGCATTTT
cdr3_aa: CAISPEGGGNQPQHF

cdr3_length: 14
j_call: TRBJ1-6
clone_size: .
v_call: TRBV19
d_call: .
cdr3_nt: TGTGCCAGTAGTATAACCCAGGGTTCTTCACCCCTCCACTTT
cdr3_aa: CASSITQGSSPLHF

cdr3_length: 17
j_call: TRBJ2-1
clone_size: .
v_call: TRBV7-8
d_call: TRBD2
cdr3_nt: TGTGCCAGCAGCTCAACTACCGGGACTAGTAAGTACAATGAGCAGTTCTTC
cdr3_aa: CASSSTTGTSKYNEQFF

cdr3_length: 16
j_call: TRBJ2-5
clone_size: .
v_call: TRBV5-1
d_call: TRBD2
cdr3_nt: TGCGCCAGCAGCTGGGGACTAGCGGGAGAATCAGAGACCCAGTACTTC
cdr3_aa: CASSWGLAGESETQYF

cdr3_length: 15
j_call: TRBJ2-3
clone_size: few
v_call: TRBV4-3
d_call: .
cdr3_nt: TGCGCCAGCAGCCGGTCTTTTGATGGGGCCGATACGCAGTATTTT
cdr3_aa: CASSRSFDGADTQYF

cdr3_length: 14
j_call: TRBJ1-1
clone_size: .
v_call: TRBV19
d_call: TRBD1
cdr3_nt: TGTGCCAGTAGTATGACAGGGGCTGGAGGTGAAGCTTTCTTT
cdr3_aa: CASSMTGAGGEAFF

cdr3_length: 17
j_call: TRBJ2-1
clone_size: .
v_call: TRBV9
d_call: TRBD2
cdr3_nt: TGTGCCAGCAGCGTAACGGTAGCGGGAGGTAGTAGGGATGAGCAGTTCTTC
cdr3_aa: CASSVTVAGGSRDEQFF

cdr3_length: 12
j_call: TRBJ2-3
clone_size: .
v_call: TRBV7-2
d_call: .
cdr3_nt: TGTGCCAGCAGCCCCTACACAGATACGCAGTATTTT
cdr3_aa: CASSPYTDTQYF

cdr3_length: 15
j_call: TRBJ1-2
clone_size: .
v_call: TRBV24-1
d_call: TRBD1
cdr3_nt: TGTGCCACCAGTGATGGGACAGGGGCCCCGTATGGCTACACCTTC
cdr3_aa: CATSDGTGAPYGYTF

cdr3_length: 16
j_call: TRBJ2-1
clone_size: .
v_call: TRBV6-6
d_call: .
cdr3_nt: TGTGCCAGCAGGGGCCCCGACGGGAAGGTTAACAATGAGCAGTTCTTC
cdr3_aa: CASRGPDGKVNNEQFF

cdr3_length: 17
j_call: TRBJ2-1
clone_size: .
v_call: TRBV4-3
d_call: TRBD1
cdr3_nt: TGCGCCAGCAGCCAAGACCAAGGGACAGGGAGGGCCAATGAGCAGTTCTTC
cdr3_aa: CASSQDQGTGRANEQFF

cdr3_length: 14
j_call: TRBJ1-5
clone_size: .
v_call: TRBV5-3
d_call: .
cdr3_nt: TGTGCCAGAGGAGAACAGGTATGCAATCAGCCCCAGCATTTT
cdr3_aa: CARGEQVCNQPQHF

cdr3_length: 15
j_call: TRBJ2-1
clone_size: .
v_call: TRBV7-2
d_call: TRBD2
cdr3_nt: TGTGCCAGCAGCTCTAGCGGGGTTTTGTACAATGAGCAGTTCTTC
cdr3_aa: CASSSSGVLYNEQFF

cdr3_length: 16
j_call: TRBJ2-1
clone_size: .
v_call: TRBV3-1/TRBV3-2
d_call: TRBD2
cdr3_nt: TGTGCCAGCAGCCATGGAATCCTCGGGGGGGCCGTTGAGCAGTTCTTC
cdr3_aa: CASSHGILGGAVEQFF

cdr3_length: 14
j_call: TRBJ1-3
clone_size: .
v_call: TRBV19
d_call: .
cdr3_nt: TGTGCCAGTATCGGACAGCTTTCTGGAAACACCATATATTTT
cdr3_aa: CASIGQLSGNTIYF

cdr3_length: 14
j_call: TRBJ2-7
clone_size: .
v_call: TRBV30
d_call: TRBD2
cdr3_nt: TGTGCCTGGAGACGGGGGGGGACTAGCTACGAGCAGTACTTC
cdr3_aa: CAWRRGGTSYEQYF

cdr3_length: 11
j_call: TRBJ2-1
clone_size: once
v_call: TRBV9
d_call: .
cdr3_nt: TGTGCCAGCGGCCACGGGTATGAGCAGTTCTTC
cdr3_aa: CASGHGYEQFF

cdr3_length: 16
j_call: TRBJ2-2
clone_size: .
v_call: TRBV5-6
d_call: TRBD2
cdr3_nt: TGTGCCAGCAGCTCCGACAGCGGGAGGCTCACCGGGGAGCTGTTTTTT
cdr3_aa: CASSSDSGRLTGELFF

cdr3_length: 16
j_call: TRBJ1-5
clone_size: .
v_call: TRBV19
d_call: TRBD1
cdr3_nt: TGTGCCAGTAGTATGGGCGACAGGGAGAGCAATCAGCCCCAGCATTTT
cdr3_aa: CASSMGDRESNQPQHF

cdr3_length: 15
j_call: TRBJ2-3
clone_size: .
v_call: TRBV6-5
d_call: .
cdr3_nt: TGTGCCAGCAGTTACGGGGCCCCCTCCGCAGATACGCAGTATTTT
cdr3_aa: CASSYGAPSADTQYF

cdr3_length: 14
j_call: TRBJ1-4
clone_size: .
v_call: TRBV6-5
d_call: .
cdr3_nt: TGTGCCAGCAGTCGGGACAAAGTTAATGAAAAACTGTTTTTT
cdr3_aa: CASSRDKVNEKLFF

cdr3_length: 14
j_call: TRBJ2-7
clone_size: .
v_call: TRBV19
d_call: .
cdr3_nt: TGTGCCTCCTCCCCAGGGCCGTTCTCCTACGAGCAGTACTTC
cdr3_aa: CASSPGPFSYEQYF

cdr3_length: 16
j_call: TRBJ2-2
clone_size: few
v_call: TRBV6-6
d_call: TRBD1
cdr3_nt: TGTGCCAGCAGCATCCTAGGACAGGGTATAACCGGGGAGCTGTTTTTT
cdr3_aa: CASSILGQGITGELFF

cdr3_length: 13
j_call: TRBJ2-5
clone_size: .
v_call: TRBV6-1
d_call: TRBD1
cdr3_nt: TGTGCCAGCAGCCCCGGGACAGCAGAGACCCAGTACTTC
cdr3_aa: CASSPGTAETQYF

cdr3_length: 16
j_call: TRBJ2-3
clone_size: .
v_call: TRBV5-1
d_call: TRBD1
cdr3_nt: TGCGCCAGCAGCTTGGAGGGGGCGGTGGACACAGATACGCAGTATTTT
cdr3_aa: CASSLEGAVDTDTQYF

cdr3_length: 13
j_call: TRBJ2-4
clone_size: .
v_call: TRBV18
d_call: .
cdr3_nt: TGTGCCAGCTCACCGGACAAGATAAACATTCAGTACTTC
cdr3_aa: CASSPDKINIQYF